This T cell receptor beta chain was sequenced during a study of T cell repertoires in cytomegalovirus infection. TCRdb recomputed calls from the reads with MiXCR, one row per CDR3 protein. The table lists approximately 770,000 distinct CDR3 sequences, roughly 29% of them singletons, with about an eighth in the top ten. Note on this clonotype: Its antigen is undetermined.

The input for sequencing was cultured CD8+ T cells from PBMCs, taken from culture after CMV antigen stimulation. This sequence originates from a human donor in good health (CMV status not recorded). Some clones in this sample may be carry-over from other donors' samples.

The CDR3 DNA is TGTGCCATCAGTTCTAGCGGACTTGACAATGAGCAGTTCTTC. Translation: CAISSSGLDNEQFF. This chain links TRBV10-3 with TRBJ2-1; 7 positions match TRBD2. Trimming took 5 bases from V and 5 from J; bases not matched to a gene: 6. Germline-derived CDR1 and CDR2 are ENHRY and SYGVKD. The CDR3 totals 14 residues.